These 12 T cell receptor beta chains were sequenced from one sample in a study of molecular identifiers for immune sequencing clone quantification. TCRdb ran MiXCR on the PCR reads and lists one entry per CDR3 protein. This table has about 640,000 distinct CDR3 sequences, 15% to 20% appearing once. Material for sequencing was naive CD8+ T cells from blood, with Jurkat cell RNA spiked in. This sample's subset: FACS-sorted CD8+CD4-CCR7+CD45RA+ naive T cells. The source is a human donor in good health. Some libraries in this study had Jurkat cell RNA spiked in.

With regard to this clonotype: A read error may explain this, as a much larger clone is one base away. This chain links TRBV4-1 with TRBJ1-3; D unresolved. This CDR3 region has 17 residues. Germline CDR1 reads MGHRA; CDR2 reads YSYEKL. V lost 3 bases and J lost 0, with 15 bases in between. The CDR3 DNA reads as TGCGCCAGCAGCCAGGATGCTGGGAACCTCTCTGGAAACACCATATATTTT. As protein: CASSQDAGNLSGNTIYF.

The sample holds a few counts of this clonotype. The chain combines TRBV6-6 with TRBJ2-3; weak D call: TRBD2 (5 bases). V dropped 3 bases and J dropped 2 bases, with 21 bases sitting between them. The CDR3 runs 18 residues. CDR1 is MNHNY, CDR2 SVGAGI, per germline (reference sequence). CDR3 amino acids: CASSYRPPLARPTDTQYF. CDR3 in DNA: TGTGCCAGCAGTTATCGCCCCCCGCTAGCCCGACCCACAGATACGCAGTATTTT.

In its sample, this clonotype was seen many times. This sequence joins TRBV29-1 and TRBJ2-7, with D possibly matching TRBD2 (6 bases). The V and J ends lost 2 bases and 4 bases respectively, with 12 bases between them. The CDR3 loop spans 13 amino acids. Germline CDR1 SQVTM, CDR2 ANQGSEA. CDR3 loop: CSVERGGGYEQYF. The DNA of the CDR3 is TGCAGCGTTGAACGGGGAGGTGGATACGAGCAGTACTTC.

This clonotype was seen ten or more times. The rearrangement uses TRBV6-2 or TRBV6-3 and TRBJ1-1; D is uncertain. The germline CDR1 and CDR2 sequences are MNHEY and SVGEGT. The CDR3 runs 16 residues. V lost 0 bases and J 0 bases, leaving 11 bases between the germline ends. CDR3 amino acids: CASSYSSEQMNTEAFF. CDR3 bases: TGTGCCAGCAGTTACTCGTCAGAGCAAATGAACACTGAAGCTTTCTTT.

Worth noting for this clonotype: Its ends do not fully match the called genes, so a read error is possible. The rearrangement joins TRBV27 to TRBJ2-1, with TRBD2 identical over 13 bases. CDR1 and CDR2 from the germline V gene are MNHEY and SMNVEV (reference sequence). The CDR3 runs to 18 residues. CDR3 region: CASTHVLAGGPHYNGQFF. CDR3 DNA: TGTGCCAGCACCCATGTACTAGCGGGAGGGCCGCACTACAATGGGCAGTTCTTC.

The rearrangement joins TRBV7-9 to TRBJ1-2, with unresolved D. CDR1 and CDR2 from the germline V gene are SEHNR and FQNEAQ (reference sequence). V lost 6 bases and J lost 2, with 10 bases in between. The CDR3 is made up of 13 amino acids. The CDR3 sequence is CASSQGENYGYTF. The DNA for the CDR3 is TGTGCCAGCAGTCAAGGTGAAAACTATGGCTACACCTTC.

Comment on this clonotype: Given a much more abundant clone one base away, this may be a read error. J is TRBJ2-1 and V is TRBV30, with D perhaps matching TRBD2 (7 bases). Germline CDR1 is GTSNPN and CDR2 is SVGIG (reference sequence). This CDR3 region has 18 residues. The CDR3 sequence: CAWSVGGGRQDSYNERFF. CDR3 nucleotide sequence: TGTGCCTGGAGTGTAGGGGGGGGCAGACAAGACTCCTACAATGAGCGGTTCTTC.

Remarks on this clonotype: A much larger clone lies a single base off, so this may be a read error. The CDR3 nucleotides read TGTGCCTGCAGCGGACTAGCGGGAGGTGAGCAGTTCTTC. Its protein product is CACSGLAGGEQFF. The V call is TRBV6-2 or TRBV6-3, the J call TRBJ2-1; 14 bases align to TRBD2. The CDR3 contains 13 residues. Germline V lookup: CDR1 MNHEY, CDR2 SVGEGT.

As for this clonotype: An end of the junction does not agree with germline; a read error may underlie this. This rearrangement joins TRBV6-5 to TRBJ1-2; no clear D. CDR1 is MNHEY and CDR2 is SVGAGI in the germline V gene. The CDR3 sequence is 14 residues long. The CDR3 region is CTSSTRETHDGYTF. The CDR3, as DNA: TGTACCAGCAGTACCCGAGAGACCCACGATGGCTACACCTTC.

The chain employs TRBV12-3 or TRBV12-4 and TRBJ1-2; tentatively, D is TRBD1 (5 bases). The CDR3 contains 12 residues. The V end was cut by 3 bases, the J end by 7 bases, with 9 bases between. CDR3 sequence reads: CASSFQGPGYTF. CDR3 nucleotides: TGTGCCAGCAGTTTCCAGGGTCCTGGCTACACCTTC.

This clonotype was observed many times. The rearrangement links TRBV20-1 to TRBJ2-2, with D possibly matching TRBD1 (5 bases). The V and J ends lost 6 bases and 4 bases respectively, with 15 bases between them. This CDR3 is built from 14 residues. Germline V lookup: CDR1 DFQATT, CDR2 SNEGSKA (reference sequence). CDR3 residues: CSAPGRASTGELFF. The CDR3 DNA is TGCAGTGCCCCTGGCAGGGCCAGCACCGGGGAGCTGTTTTTT.

This clonotype was picked up many times. The V call is TRBV5-1, the J call TRBJ2-5; unclear D gene. This CDR3 is 13 amino acids long. In germline, CDR1 is SGHRS, CDR2 YFSETQ. V lost 6 bases, J lost 1 base, and 10 bases lay in between. CDR3 sequence: CASTEVGQETQYF. The CDR3 DNA reads TGCGCCAGCACCGAGGTGGGCCAAGAGACCCAGTACTTC.